A selection of T cell receptor beta chains follows, all from one sample in a study of shared clonotypes between healthy human individuals. The data were produced by immunoSEQ multiplex PCR, yet TCRdb's version contains in-frame clones alone and is incomplete. The sample includes some 2,500,000 clones, 80% to 95% seen only once; the top ten take around 0.38%. Sequences were obtained from naive CD4+ T cells from PBMCs. These receptors came from a man between 18 and 29 years old in good health. Some clones in this sample may be carry-over from other donors' samples. Both conserved end residues are part of each CDR3. Each record gives: CDR3 DNA, CDR3 protein, J gene, V gene, D gene, clone size. The D gene is left open where the match is weak. For some rows the clone size is stated as once, few or many, or as a class when expanded; others skip it.

cdr3_nt: TGTGCCAGCAGCTTAGCTGGGACAGGGGGCTTTTGGCACTTC
cdr3_aa: CASSLAGTGGFWHF
j_call: TRBJ2-7
v_call: TRBV7-9
d_call: TRBD1
clone_size: .

cdr3_nt: TGTGCCAGCAGCTTGATGGGACAGGCGTCCAATGAGCAGTTCTTC
cdr3_aa: CASSLMGQASNEQFF
j_call: TRBJ2-1
v_call: TRBV7-3
d_call: TRBD1
clone_size: few

cdr3_nt: TGTGCCAGCAGCCCCAACTCTGGAAACACCATATATTTT
cdr3_aa: CASSPNSGNTIYF
j_call: TRBJ1-3
v_call: TRBV14
d_call: .
clone_size: .

cdr3_nt: TGTGCCAGCAGCCCGGTCGGGACGACTGTTTACAATGAGCAGTTCTTC
cdr3_aa: CASSPVGTTVYNEQFF
j_call: TRBJ2-1
v_call: TRBV5-6
d_call: .
clone_size: .

cdr3_nt: TGTGCCAGTAGTATGGGACTAGCGGGGGGTCGGGGATCCTACGAGCAGTACTTC
cdr3_aa: CASSMGLAGGRGSYEQYF
j_call: TRBJ2-7
v_call: TRBV19
d_call: TRBD2
clone_size: .

cdr3_nt: TGTGCCAGCAGCCTAGGGGGCACAGATACGCAGTATTTT
cdr3_aa: CASSLGGTDTQYF
j_call: TRBJ2-3
v_call: TRBV7-9
d_call: .
clone_size: .

cdr3_nt: TGTGCCAGCAGCTTAGCGGGAGCGGGAGGGGGAAATGAGCAGTTCTTC
cdr3_aa: CASSLAGAGGGNEQFF
j_call: TRBJ2-1
v_call: TRBV7-7
d_call: TRBD2
clone_size: .

cdr3_nt: TGTGCCAGTAGTATTCTCAGCACCGGGGAGCTGTTTTTT
cdr3_aa: CASSILSTGELFF
j_call: TRBJ2-2
v_call: TRBV19
d_call: .
clone_size: once

cdr3_nt: TGTGCCAGTAGTACCGTGTGGGGGGCGGACACTGAAGCTTTCTTT
cdr3_aa: CASSTVWGADTEAFF
j_call: TRBJ1-1
v_call: TRBV19
d_call: .
clone_size: .

cdr3_nt: TGTGCCAGCAGCCCCCCAGGGCCGTTAAGTGGCACAGATACGCAGTATTTT
cdr3_aa: CASSPPGPLSGTDTQYF
j_call: TRBJ2-3
v_call: TRBV5-4
d_call: .
clone_size: .

cdr3_nt: TGTGCCAGCAGTTTCGCGGGTAACGCCAAAAACATTCAGTACTTC
cdr3_aa: CASSFAGNAKNIQYF
j_call: TRBJ2-4
v_call: TRBV28
d_call: .
clone_size: .

cdr3_nt: TGTGCCAGCAGCCCGCGGGGGTACATGAACACTGAAGCTTTCTTT
cdr3_aa: CASSPRGYMNTEAFF
j_call: TRBJ1-1
v_call: TRBV5-4
d_call: .
clone_size: .

cdr3_nt: TGTGCCAGCAGCCGGGACAGGTGGGACACTGAAGCTTTCTTT
cdr3_aa: CASSRDRWDTEAFF
j_call: TRBJ1-1
v_call: TRBV7-8
d_call: TRBD1
clone_size: .